The present T cell receptor beta chain was sequenced within a study of blood T cell repertoires in COVID-19. Study information: Whether acute or convalescent, the COVID-19 samples came from the United States, Italy and Spain.

Everyone who took part was roughly 18 to 90 years old, and they came from 20 to 25 US areas. Exposed participants encountered a COVID-19 case during the 2 weeks preceding study entry. The CDR3 spans 12 residues. V lost 0 bases and J lost 7, with 8 bases in between. Germline V gene data show CDR1 as SGDLS and CDR2 as YYNGEE. Original handling: Estimated nucleated cell counts came from reference gene primer amplification. Here immunoSEQ multiplex PCR was the method, and the copy in TCRdb shows in-frame clones only, minus some. V, J and clone size reflect that table, while D and trimming were determined from the DNA. The sample holds some 190,000 clones, less than 90% seen once.

This TCR derives from a woman in her twenties or thirties who had been exposed to COVID-19. The specimen sequenced was PBMCs or T cells enriched from blood (not recorded which). J is TRBJ2-7 and V is TRBV9; D not resolved. CDR3 in amino acids: CASSVGAREQYF. The CDR3 DNA reads as TGTGCCAGCAGCGTAGGGGCAAGGGAGCAGTACTTC.